These 13 T cell receptor beta chains were sequenced from one sample in a study of T cell responses to AZD1222 COVID-19 vaccine. Method: immunoSEQ multiplex PCR; TCRdb's copy keeps in-frame clones and lacks some. Of approximately 150,000 clones listed, roughly 94% were seen once; the top ten hold less than 1.3%. The sample in question was peripheral blood, obtained 28 days after the second AZD1222 dose. The receptors were sampled from an adult who received the AZD1222 COVID-19 vaccine.

This rearrangement joins TRBV5-1 to TRBJ2-2; 7 nucleotides match TRBD1. The CDR3 is made up of 15 amino acids. Trimming cost V 2 bases and J 1 base; bases outside gene matches: 2. Per the germline V gene, CDR1 is SGHRS and CDR2 is YFSETQ. For the CDR3, the DNA is TGCGCCAGCAGCTTAGACAGGGTGAACACCGGGGAGCTGTTTTTT. This codes for CASSLDRVNTGELFF.

This clone occurred a few times. This chain joins TRBV19 and TRBJ1-2; 7 bases are a match to TRBD1. V lost 5 bases and J lost 8; bases outside the gene matches: 8. Per germline, CDR1 LNHDA and CDR2 SQIVND (reference sequence). The CDR3 length is 13 residues. The DNA for the CDR3 is TGTGCCAGTAGTGCGAGGGGGCGCGGAGGCTACACCTTC. Protein product: CASSARGRGGYTF.

This sequence joins TRBV5-4 and TRBJ1-1, with a possible D match to TRBD1 (5 bases). V shed 5 bases and J shed 2 bases, with 16 bases lying between them. In germline, CDR1 is SGHNT, CDR2 YYREEE (reference sequence). The CDR3 has 15 residues. CDR3 in amino acids: CASSTPRDGNTEAFF. The CDR3 DNA sequence: TGTGCCAGCAGTACTCCCCGGGACGGAAACACTGAAGCTTTCTTT.

This clone is deemed medium-sized. J is TRBJ1-4 and V is TRBV19; D is unclear. The CDR3 extends over 14 amino acids. V was shortened by 2 bases and J by 3 bases, with 7 bases between the two germline ends. The germline gives CDR1 LNHDA, CDR2 SQIVND (reference sequence). This chain's CDR3 is CASSIIGSNEKLFF. The CDR3 DNA sequence: TGTGCCAGTAGTATAATAGGGTCTAATGAAAAACTGTTTTTT.

This clone was detected a few times. V is TRBV27 and J is TRBJ2-1; D perhaps matches TRBD1 (6 bases). CDR1 and CDR2 from the germline V gene are MNHEY and SMNVEV (reference sequence). The CDR3 consists of 15 residues. V was clipped by 5 bases and J by 7 bases, with 18 bases between them. Written as DNA, the CDR3 is TGTGCCAGCAGTCCCTGGAAGGGGGTTGGTAATGAGCAGTTCTTC. It yields the protein CASSPWKGVGNEQFF.

This chain links TRBV29-1 with TRBJ2-7; D uncertain. V was cut by 4 bases and J by 3 bases, with 13 bases left in between. Germline loops: CDR1 SQVTM, CDR2 ANQGSEA. This CDR3 contains 13 residues. CDR3 nucleotides: TGCAGCGTTGGAATGGCGGACCTCTACGAGCAGTACTTC. This codes for CSVGMADLYEQYF.

The CDR3 nucleotides read TGCAGTGCTAGTATAACAGGTCTCCTTGGACTAGCGGGGGGTCTAGACGAGCAGTACTTC. Its translation: CSASITGLLGLAGGLDEQYF. The gene calls are TRBV20-1 and TRBJ2-7; 14 bases map to TRBD2. The CDR3 has 20 amino acids. Looked up from germline, CDR1 is DFQATT and CDR2 is SNEGSKA (reference sequence). The trim removed 3 bases at V and 5 bases at J, leaving 21 bases unmatched.

This rearrangement joins TRBV12-1 to TRBJ1-5; the D call of TRBD1 is as the table states it, not checked on the DNA. TRBV12-1 is labeled a pseudogene. The CDR3 runs to 18 residues. As DNA, the CDR3 is TGTGCCAGCAGCCCCCGAGAACAGGGCCGGCTCGGCAATCAGCCCCAGCATTTT. Protein sequence: CASSPREQGRLGNQPQHF.

This sequence joins TRBV6-5 and TRBJ2-5, with TRBD1 matching over 10 bases. With 6 bases clipped from V and 5 bases from J, the junction kept 6 bases outside the gene matches. The CDR3 covers 14 residues. Germline lookup yields CDR1 MNHEY and CDR2 SVGAGI. This CDR3 reads CASSPGQGRETQYF. CDR3 in DNA: TGTGCCAGCAGCCCGGGACAGGGGAGGGAGACCCAGTACTTC.

V usage is TRBV11-2 and J usage is TRBJ1-1; perhaps TRBD1 as D (6 bases). Germline-derived CDR1 and CDR2 are SGHAT and FQNNGV. This CDR3 comprises 16 residues. Between the trimmed V and J ends, which lost 5 bases and 3 bases, there was a span of 19 bases. In DNA form, the CDR3 reads TGTGCCAGCAGCATCTGGGGGCAGGGTAAGGACACTGAAGCTTTCTTT. Amino acids: CASSIWGQGKDTEAFF.

J is TRBJ1-5 and V is TRBV6-2 or TRBV6-3; 9 nucleotides agree with TRBD1. The CDR3 has 16 amino acids. Germline loops: CDR1 MNHEY, CDR2 SVGEGT. J gave up 4 bases and V 2 bases, and 6 bases lay outside the gene matches. Here the CDR3 reads CASSYHVGQGNQPQHF. CDR3 coding DNA: TGTGCCAGCAGTTACCATGTGGGACAGGGAAATCAGCCCCAGCATTTT.

Regarding this clone: The germline gene is not matched at one end of the junction; a read error may be the cause. The chain links TRBV27 to TRBJ2-2; 7 nucleotides agree with TRBD1. The CDR3 sequence is 14 residues long. Germline V CDR1 and CDR2: MNHEY, SMNVEV (reference sequence). The CDR3 sequence is CASRPGTATRELFF. For the CDR3, the DNA is TGTGCCAGCAGACCCGGGACAGCCACCCGGGAGCTGTTTTTT.

V and J are TRBV5-1 and TRBJ1-2; 8 nucleotides line up with TRBD1. V lost 4 bases to trimming and J lost 4 bases; unmatched junction nucleotides: 9. The CDR3 is 15 amino acids. The germline V gene encodes CDR1 SGHRS and CDR2 YFSETQ. CDR3 protein: CASSISQGAAYGYTF. CDR3 sequence (DNA): TGCGCCAGCAGCATCTCCCAGGGGGCGGCCTATGGCTACACCTTC.